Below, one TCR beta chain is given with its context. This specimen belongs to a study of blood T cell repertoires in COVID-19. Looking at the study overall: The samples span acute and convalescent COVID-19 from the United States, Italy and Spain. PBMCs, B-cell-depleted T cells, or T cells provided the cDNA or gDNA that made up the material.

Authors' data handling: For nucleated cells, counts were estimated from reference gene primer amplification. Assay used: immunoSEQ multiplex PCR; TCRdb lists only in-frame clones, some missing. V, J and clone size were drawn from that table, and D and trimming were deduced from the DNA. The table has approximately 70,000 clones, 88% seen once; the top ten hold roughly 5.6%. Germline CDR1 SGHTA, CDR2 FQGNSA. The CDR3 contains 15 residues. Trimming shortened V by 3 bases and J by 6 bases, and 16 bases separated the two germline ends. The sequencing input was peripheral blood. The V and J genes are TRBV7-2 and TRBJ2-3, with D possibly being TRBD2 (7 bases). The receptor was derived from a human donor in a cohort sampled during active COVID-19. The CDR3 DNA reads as TGTGCCAGCAGCTTTAGGCGGGGGCCTGTGGATACGCAGTATTTT. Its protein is CASSFRRGPVDTQYF.